This is a list of T cell receptor beta chains from one sample in a study of shared clonotypes between healthy human individuals. Only in-frame clones appear in the TCRdb table, and some are missing; sequencing was by immunoSEQ multiplex PCR. Of roughly 2,000,000 clones in the sample, approximately 92% were seen once. What was sequenced was naive CD8+ T cells from PBMCs. The receptors here all came from a man between 18 and 29 years old in good health. Some clones in this sample may be carry-over from other donors' samples. Each CDR3 is given with its conserved first and last residue. The order of the fields is clone size, D gene, V gene, J gene, CDR3 DNA, CDR3 protein. A D gene is named only where the DNA matches it firmly. Clone size is not always given. Where it is, it says once, few, many or a class for expanded clones.

-	TRBD1	TRBV6-5	TRBJ1-4	TGTGCCAGCAGTCCCGGACAGGCAACTAATGAAAAACTGTTTTTT	CASSPGQATNEKLFF
-	-	TRBV15	TRBJ1-5	TGTGCCACCAGCAGAGATCTCCAGCCCCAGCATTTT	CATSRDLQPQHF
-	-	TRBV5-4	TRBJ1-4	TGTGCCAGCAGCTTGGGACCGAATAATGAAAAACTGTTTTTT	CASSLGPNNEKLFF
-	-	TRBV4-1	TRBJ2-7	TGCGCCAGCAGCCAAGAAAGGAGCGAGCAGTACTTC	CASSQERSEQYF
-	-	TRBV7-6	TRBJ2-6	TGTGCCAGCAGCTTAGGGGACATCCTCTCTGGGGCCAACGTCCTGACTTTC	CASSLGDILSGANVLTF
-	-	TRBV28	TRBJ2-1	TGTGCCAGCAGTACACCGGGACCCAGGGAGCAGTTCTTC	CASSTPGPREQFF
-	-	TRBV13	TRBJ2-5	TGTGCCAGCAGTTCCCGGGACATTGAGACCCAGTACTTC	CASSSRDIETQYF
-	-	TRBV10-2	TRBJ2-3	TGCGCCAGCAGTGAGCCCCTAGCAAGGCACACAGATACGCAGTATTTT	CASSEPLARHTDTQYF
-	-	TRBV7-9	TRBJ1-2	TGTGCCAGCAGCTTAGCCGACGCCTTC	CASSLADAF
-	-	TRBV7-8	TRBJ2-7	TGTGCCAGCAGCGGGAATTCGGCGGACGCCCGGTACTTC	CASSGNSADARYF
-	TRBD1	TRBV5-4	TRBJ2-7	TGTGCCAGCAGCTTAGCGAGAGGGGGCAACTACGAGCAGTACTTC	CASSLARGGNYEQYF
-	TRBD2	TRBV10-3	TRBJ2-6	TGTGCCATCAGTGTTTGGCGGGAGCCCCCTGGGGCCAACGTCCTGACTTTC	CAISVWREPPGANVLTF
-	-	TRBV27	TRBJ2-7	TGTGCCAGCGGATCGTTGGCTCAGGGTGTTTACGAGCAGTACTTC	CASGSLAQGVYEQYF
-	TRBD1	TRBV5-6	TRBJ1-1	TGTGCCAGCAGCATCGGGACAGGGGCCCCACAAGCTTTCTTT	CASSIGTGAPQAFF
-	TRBD1	TRBV28	TRBJ2-2	TGTGCCAGCAGGACAGGGGGTACGAACACCGGGGAGCTGTTTTTT	CASRTGGTNTGELFF
-	-	TRBV9	TRBJ2-1	TGTGCCAGCAGCGTAGGACGGGCAGAACGGCTCGATGAGCAGTTCTTC	CASSVGRAERLDEQFF
-	TRBD1	TRBV4-1	TRBJ2-2	TGCGCCAGCAGCCAAGGGACAGGGGGCGTAGGGGAGCTGTTTTTT	CASSQGTGGVGELFF
-	-	TRBV4-1	TRBJ2-1	TGCGCCAGCAGCCAGTTGACCGGGGCCTACTCACATATACGTTACAATGAGCAGTTCTTC	CASSQLTGAYSHIRYNEQFF
-	TRBD1	TRBV5-4	TRBJ2-1	TGTGCCAGCAGCATCGGACAGGGAAGTCAGTTCTTC	CASSIGQGSQFF
-	-	TRBV27	TRBJ2-7	TGTGCCAGCAGTTTGGACATAACCTACGAGCAGTACTTC	CASSLDITYEQYF
-	-	TRBV7-6	TRBJ1-5	TGTGCCAGCAGCCTTGGCCTGGAGGGAAGCAATCAGCCCCAGCATTTT	CASSLGLEGSNQPQHF
-	-	TRBV27	TRBJ2-7	TGTGCCAGCAGTTTATCGGGAGACGCCTACGAGCAGTACTTC	CASSLSGDAYEQYF
-	-	TRBV29-1	TRBJ2-5	TGCAGCGTTGTGTGGGGAGGCTCCCGGGAGACCCAGTACTTC	CSVVWGGSRETQYF
-	TRBD1	TRBV6-1	TRBJ2-7	TGTGCCAGCAGTGGGACAGGGTGGACCTACGAGCAGTACTTC	CASSGTGWTYEQYF
-	-	TRBV5-1	TRBJ1-1	TGCGCCAGCAGCTTGGTGGGCAGGGGCACTGAAGCTTTCTTT	CASSLVGRGTEAFF
-	TRBD1	TRBV6-5	TRBJ2-7	TGTGCCAGCAGTTACTCCCGACAGGGGGCGGGAGAGCAGTACTTC	CASSYSRQGAGEQYF
-	-	TRBV19	TRBJ2-7	TGTGCCAGTAGTATTACGGCTAGCTTAATCGAGCAGTACTTC	CASSITASLIEQYF
-	TRBD2	TRBV9	TRBJ2-3	TGTGCCAGCAGCATACTAGCGGGAGTTTCGGATACGCAGTATTTT	CASSILAGVSDTQYF
-	-	TRBV19	TRBJ1-2	TGTGCCAGTAGCCCCCCGGGAGGGGTGAATGGCTACACCTTC	CASSPPGGVNGYTF
-	-	TRBV19	TRBJ2-7	TGTGCCAGTAGATCACCCGGAAACCTTAACGAGCAGTACTTC	CASRSPGNLNEQYF
-	-	TRBV28	TRBJ2-3	TGTGCCAGCAGTTTAGAAGATACGCAGTATTTT	CASSLEDTQYF
-	-	TRBV9	TRBJ2-1	TGTGCCAGCAGCCCCCAGCGCGTCCTTGGTGATGAGCAGTTCTTC	CASSPQRVLGDEQFF
-	-	TRBV19	TRBJ1-5	TGTGCCAGTAGTATAGCGCAGATTAGCAATCAGCCCCAGCATTTT	CASSIAQISNQPQHF
once	-	TRBV4-3	TRBJ1-1	TGCGCCAGCAGCCAAGATGGAGGCAGGAGTAAGATGAACACTGAAGCTTTCTTT	CASSQDGGRSKMNTEAFF
-	-	TRBV11-2	TRBJ2-5	TGTGCCAGCAGCTTAGAGGGCAGGGCACGAGGAGAGACCCAGTACTTC	CASSLEGRARGETQYF
-	-	TRBV2	TRBJ1-3	TGTGCCAGCAGTGAAGCGAGGGGCACTGGAAACACCATATATTTT	CASSEARGTGNTIYF